These 16 T cell receptor beta chains were all obtained from the same sample, sequenced in a study of T cell responses to AZD1222 COVID-19 vaccine. Data came from immunoSEQ multiplex PCR; TCRdb stores just in-frame clones and leaves some out. The sample carries around 110,000 clones, around nine tenths recorded once. Material: peripheral blood, obtained 28 days after the second AZD1222 dose. The receptor source for this set is an adult who received the AZD1222 COVID-19 vaccine.

This chain uses TRBV5-1 with TRBJ2-2; 9 nucleotides line up with TRBD1. Trimming at V came to 4 bases and at J to 5 bases, leaving 9 bases not matched to a gene. CDR1 and CDR2 from the germline V gene are SGHRS and YFSETQ. The CDR3 runs to 16 residues. CDR3 coding DNA: TGCGCCAGCAGCCTGTACCCGGGACAGGGTACCGGGGAGCTGTTTTTT. The encoded protein is CASSLYPGQGTGELFF.

The chain links TRBV9 to TRBJ1-3; D may be TRBD1 (5 bases). The CDR3 extends over 16 amino acids. V lost 4 bases, J lost 1 base, and 15 bases lay in between. The germline V gene encodes CDR1 SGDLS and CDR2 YYNGEE. CDR3 coding DNA: TGTGCCAGCAGCTCCGATGCCGGGACTTCTGGAAACACCATATATTTT. It specifies CASSSDAGTSGNTIYF.

This clone was seen only once. The chain uses TRBV3-1 (or the pseudogene TRBV3-2) and TRBJ1-2; 10 bases map to TRBD1. V trimming: 1 base; J trimming: 8 bases; junction bases outside the gene matches: 4. The CDR3 consists of 14 residues. Looked up from germline, CDR1 is LGHDT and CDR2 is YNNKEL (reference sequence). In DNA form, the CDR3 reads TGTGCCAGCAGCCAAGGGACAGGGGGGCGAGGCTACACCTTC. This encodes CASSQGTGGRGYTF.

The V gene is TRBV12-3 or TRBV12-4, the J gene TRBJ2-1; D is uncertain. Trimming removed 1 base from V and 7 bases from J, with 8 bases in between. The CDR3 runs 13 residues. The CDR3 sequence is CASSLGGVNEQFF. CDR3 nucleotide sequence: TGTGCCAGCAGTTTAGGGGGTGTAAATGAGCAGTTCTTC.

The genes are TRBV2 and TRBJ1-6, with a weak D call TRBD1 (5 bases). The CDR3 consists of 15 residues. Germline V lookup: CDR1 SNHLY, CDR2 FYNNEI. Trimming took off 7 bases at V and 9 bases at J, with 19 bases between the two ends. The CDR3 sequence is CASNEDRGIGSPLHF. In nucleotides, the CDR3 is TGTGCCAGCAATGAGGATAGGGGTATTGGTTCACCCCTCCACTTT.

The chain is built from TRBV4-2 and TRBJ2-1, with 7 bases aligning to TRBD2. The V and J ends lost 1 base and 9 bases, in that order; junction bases with no gene match: 3. CDR1 is LGHNA and CDR2 is YNFKEQ in the germline V gene. The CDR3 loop spans 13 amino acids. CDR3 sequence (DNA): TGTGCCAGCAGCCAAGGAACGGGAGGTGAGCAGTTCTTC. It specifies CASSQGTGGEQFF.

This chain connects TRBV11-2 to TRBJ1-2; the D is unclear. This CDR3 comprises 14 residues. In germline, CDR1 is SGHAT, CDR2 FQNNGV. V dropped 1 base and J dropped 4 bases, with 10 bases sitting between them. The CDR3 region has the DNA TGTGCCAGCAGCTTAGGGCTCGGATCCTATGGCTACACCTTC. As protein: CASSLGLGSYGYTF.

The chain joins TRBV9 to TRBJ1-3; 7 positions match TRBD1. The CDR3 has 17 amino acids. Germline lookup yields CDR1 SGDLS and CDR2 YYNGEE. Losses at the gene ends were 1 base for V and 4 bases for J; bases not matched to a gene: 11. As DNA, the CDR3 is TGTGCCAGCAGCGTAACCCCCTCTCGAGGGGGCGGAAACACCATATATTTT. Translated: CASSVTPSRGGGNTIYF. The full variable domain, completed using reference TRBV9 and TRBJ1-3, is DSGVTQTPKHLITATGQRVTLRCSPRSGDLSVYWYQQSLDQGLQFLIQYYNGEERAKGNILERFSAQQFPDLHSELNLSSLELGDSALYFCASSVTPSRGGGNTIYFGEGSWLTVV.

This clone was recorded once. The rearrangement joins TRBV11-3 to TRBJ2-1, with no clear D. Trimming removed 4 bases at V and 10 bases at J, with 17 bases between. This CDR3 is 14 amino acids long. Germline loops: CDR1 SGHNT, CDR2 YENEEA. CDR3 sequence: CASSSALTDREQFF. Written as DNA, the CDR3 is TGTGCCAGCAGCTCGGCCTTAACCGACCGAGAGCAGTTCTTC.

The rearrangement joins TRBV4-1 to TRBJ1-5; TRBD1 matches at 10 bases. The V and J ends lost 0 bases and 5 bases, in that order; junction bases with no gene match: 4. In germline, CDR1 is MGHRA, CDR2 YSYEKL. This CDR3 has 16 residues. CDR3 DNA sequence: TGCGCCAGCAGCCAAGATCCGACAGGGGGCTATCAGCCCCAGCATTTT. This gives the protein CASSQDPTGGYQPQHF.

The chain uses TRBV6-1 and TRBJ1-2; D remains unclear. The V end lost 2 bases, the J end lost 7 bases, and 11 bases lay between the germline ends. The CDR3 has 13 amino acids. Germline V CDR1 and CDR2: MNHNS, SASEGT. CDR3 protein: CASSEFVGVGYTF. CDR3 nucleotide sequence: TGTGCCAGCAGTGAATTTGTTGGGGTTGGCTACACCTTC.

The chain uses TRBV5-4 and TRBJ1-4, with TRBD1 identical over 10 bases. Germline CDR1 and CDR2: SGHNT and YYREEE (reference sequence). V shed 1 base and J 6 bases; nucleotides not matched to a gene: 6. CDR3 length equals 16 residues. The CDR3 nucleotides are TGTGCCAGCAGCTTGCGACGGGGGACAGGGGATGAAAAACTGTTTTTT. It is translated as CASSLRRGTGDEKLFF.

The rearrangement joins TRBV28 to TRBJ2-7; 7 positions match TRBD1. The germline V gene has CDR1 MDHEN and CDR2 SYDVKM. V gave up 7 bases and J gave up 9 bases; unmatched junction bases: 12. The CDR3 has 13 amino acids. CDR3 nucleotide sequence: TGTGCCAGCACCCGAACAGGGGAGCTTAGGCAGTACTTC. As protein: CASTRTGELRQYF.

This clone was recorded only once. This chain joins TRBV9 and TRBJ1-2; 8 nucleotides align to TRBD1. The CDR3 spans 17 residues. From germline, CDR1 is SGDLS and CDR2 YYNGEE. V shed 0 bases and J 1 base; nucleotides not matched to a gene: 8. CDR3 sequence reads: CASSVAARGQDNYGYTF. The DNA of the CDR3 is TGTGCCAGCAGCGTAGCTGCCAGGGGGCAGGATAACTATGGCTACACCTTC.

The chain joins TRBV5-1 to TRBJ2-4, with 7 nucleotides matching TRBD2. Germline V gives CDR1 SGHRS, CDR2 YFSETQ. This CDR3 spans 14 amino acids. The V gene end was trimmed by 4 bases and the J gene end by 8 bases; junction bases not matched to a gene: 9. This chain's CDR3 is CASSQFAGEDIQYF. The CDR3 coding sequence is TGCGCCAGCAGCCAATTCGCGGGAGAAGACATTCAGTACTTC.

The V and J genes are TRBV6-5 and TRBJ2-2, with 7 bases fitting TRBD1. The CDR3 runs 15 residues. In germline, CDR1 is MNHEY, CDR2 SVGAGI. With V trimmed by 5 bases and J by 6 bases, 9 bases remained unmatched. The CDR3 region is CASSREQGFAGELFF. In DNA, the CDR3 is TGTGCCAGCAGTAGAGAACAGGGGTTTGCCGGGGAGCTGTTTTTT.